The rows below give T cell receptor beta chains drawn from one sample of a study of blood T cells in healthy people across ages. TCRdb reprocessed the 5' RACE reads via MiXCR and lists one record per CDR3 protein. The data hold 920,000 or so distinct CDR3 sequences, with more than 35% observed a single time. Sequencing was carried out using blood. The receptors come from a woman aged 55-70 years in good health. The CDR3 runs from the conserved cysteine through the conserved F or W. The order of the fields is CDR3 length, clone size, J gene, V gene, D gene, CDR3 DNA, CDR3 protein. A D gene is named only where the DNA matches it firmly. Size is stated for part of the rows, as once, few or many counts, or as a class when the clone is expanded.

18,-,TRBJ2-1,TRBV15,TRBD2,TGTGCCACCAGCAGGACCTTGGGACTAGCGGGAGAAGACAATGAGCAGTTCTTC,CATSRTLGLAGEDNEQFF
15,few,TRBJ2-7,TRBV20-1,TRBD2,TGCAGTGCTAGAAGTCCGACTAGCGGGCTTTACGAGCAGTACTTC,CSARSPTSGLYEQYF
14,-,TRBJ1-2,TRBV7-2,TRBD1,TGTGCCAGCAGCCCCACGGACAGGGTGTATGGCTACACCTTC,CASSPTDRVYGYTF
11,-,TRBJ2-5,TRBV6-4,-,TGTATGCGGAGGGCCTGGGAGACCCAGTACTTC,CMRRAWETQYF
15,-,TRBJ2-7,TRBV7-6,TRBD1,TGTGCCAGCAGCATAGGACAGGGGATGCCCTACGAGCAGTACTTC,CASSIGQGMPYEQYF
16,-,TRBJ2-5,TRBV24-1,-,TGTGCCACCAGTGATTTCACTGGGGGGTTCGAAGAGACCCAGTACTTC,CATSDFTGGFEETQYF
13,few,TRBJ2-2,TRBV25-1,-,TGTGCCAGCAGGATAGGGAATACCGGGGAGCTGTTTTTT,CASRIGNTGELFF
12,-,TRBJ2-5,TRBV7-2,TRBD2,TGTGCCAGCAGCTTTACCGGGACTACTCTGTACTTC,CASSFTGTTLYF
14,-,TRBJ2-7,TRBV20-1,TRBD2,TGCAGTGCCAGGGTCGGGAGGGAATACAATGAGCAGTACTTC,CSARVGREYNEQYF
13,few,TRBJ2-1,TRBV6-5,TRBD2,TGTGCCATAGGGAGGGGCGTTTACAATGAGCAGTTCTTC,CAIGRGVYNEQFF
14,-,TRBJ2-7,TRBV28,TRBD1,TGTGCCAGCAGCCCTAGGGGGCTGCCTGGCGAGCAGTACTTC,CASSPRGLPGEQYF
13,-,TRBJ2-2,TRBV10-1,-,TGCGCCAGCAGTGGTGAAGGCCACGGGGAGCTGTTTTTT,CASSGEGHGELFF
12,few,TRBJ1-2,TRBV29-1,-,TGCAGCGTTGACGGTAGGCTAGGTGGCTACACCTTC,CSVDGRLGGYTF
13,-,TRBJ2-7,TRBV18,-,TGTGCCAGCTCACCAGGCAGGACGGTCGAGCAGTACTTC,CASSPGRTVEQYF
12,-,TRBJ1-1,TRBV5-1,-,TGCGCCAGCGCAGGGCGGAACACTGAAGCTTTCTTT,CASAGRNTEAFF
15,-,TRBJ2-4,TRBV27,TRBD1,TGTGCCAGCGGTTACTTTCGGGACAGGGTCAACATTCAGTACTTC,CASGYFRDRVNIQYF
15,-,TRBJ2-6,TRBV2,-,TGTGCCAGCAGCCCGAGGGACGTAGGGGCCAACGTCCTGACTTTC,CASSPRDVGANVLTF
13,-,TRBJ1-5,TRBV29-1,TRBD1,TGCAGCGCCGGACAGGGGGACAATCAGCCCCAGCATTTT,CSAGQGDNQPQHF
14,-,TRBJ2-1,TRBV19,-,TGTGCCAGTACCAGTTGGGGTCGGGTGGATGAGCAGTTCTTC,CASTSWGRVDEQFF
15,-,TRBJ2-3,TRBV5-1,TRBD2,TGCGCCAGCAGCCCCGGGACTAGCACGGCATATACGCAGTATTTT,CASSPGTSTAYTQYF
16,few,TRBJ1-1,TRBV27,TRBD1,TGTGCCAGCAGTTTAAGCCCATGGACAGGGCGCACTGAAGCTTTCTTT,CASSLSPWTGRTEAFF
18,-,TRBJ2-6,TRBV18,-,TGTGCCAGCTCACCACCTGCAGGGATTGTATCTGGGGCCAACGTCCTGACTTTC,CASSPPAGIVSGANVLTF
17,-,TRBJ2-7,TRBV14,TRBD2,TGTGCCAGCAGCCAAGAATCGACTAGCGGGATATTCTACGAGCAGTACTTC,CASSQESTSGIFYEQYF
14,few,TRBJ2-7,TRBV6-2/TRBV6-3,-,TGTGCCAGCAGTTACTCTGCGGAAACCTACGAGCAGTACTTC,CASSYSAETYEQYF
13,many,TRBJ2-5,TRBV6-5,TRBD1,TGTGCCAGCAGCCGGGGACAGGGGAAGACCCAGTACTTC,CASSRGQGKTQYF
15,-,TRBJ2-1,TRBV12-3/TRBV12-4,TRBD2,TGTGCCAGCAGACCCACTAGCGGGAGAAACAATGAGCAGTTCTTC,CASRPTSGRNNEQFF
14,few,TRBJ1-5,TRBV20-1,-,TGCAGTGCACGATTCGGGGAAAACAATCAGCCCCAGCATTTT,CSARFGENNQPQHF
17,-,TRBJ1-2,TRBV9,-,TGTGCCAGCAGCGTGGATTCCACGGCCCCTGGTAACTATGGCTACACCTTC,CASSVDSTAPGNYGYTF
14,-,TRBJ2-3,TRBV12-5,TRBD1,TGTGCTAGTGGGGCCGGGACAGCCTCAGATACGCAGTATTTT,CASGAGTASDTQYF
17,few,TRBJ2-5,TRBV12-3/TRBV12-4,TRBD2,TGTGCCAGCAGTTTAGAAGCGGGAGACGTCCACCGAGAGACCCAGTACTTC,CASSLEAGDVHRETQYF
16,-,TRBJ2-1,TRBV27,TRBD2,TGTGCCAGCAGTGTAGAAGCGGGAGGGCTCTACAATGAGCAGTTCTTC,CASSVEAGGLYNEQFF
15,few,TRBJ2-7,TRBV28,TRBD2,TGTGCCAGCAGTTTGATGTGGGAGGGTCCCTACGAGCAGTACTTC,CASSLMWEGPYEQYF
14,few,TRBJ1-6,TRBV10-3,-,TGTGCCATCAGTGAAGGGACTCAGGTTTCACCCCTCCACTTT,CAISEGTQVSPLHF
14,many,TRBJ1-2,TRBV27,-,TGTGCCAGCAGTTTTGGGGGCGGGAGCTATGGCTACACCTTC,CASSFGGGSYGYTF
15,-,TRBJ2-5,TRBV11-2,TRBD2,TGTGCCAGCAGCAGGGGACTAGCGGGAGTAGAGACCCAGTACTTC,CASSRGLAGVETQYF
14,-,TRBJ1-4,TRBV7-9,-,TGTGCCAGCGGTCATGCGACCGAGAATGAAAAACTGTTTTTT,CASGHATENEKLFF